This T cell receptor beta chain originates from a study of T cells after yellow fever vaccination. General study points: Peaking faster, on day 5 versus 15, the secondary response was nonetheless weaker. FACS-sorted repertoires might harbor abundant contaminating clonotypes from the bulk population.

The V end lost 6 bases, the J end lost 3 bases, and 14 bases lay between the germline ends. The CDR3 sequence is 14 residues long. Germline V gene lookup returns CDR1 SQVTM and CDR2 ANQGSEA. UMIs and a universal primer site were added when TCR cDNA was made by 5'RACE template switching. A single record per CDR3 protein comes from TCRdb applying MiXCR to the 5' RACE reads. The top ten hold about 3% of the sample, which has some 290,000 distinct CDR3 sequences, roughly 10% seen once. This clonotype was picked up a small number of times. Its antigen is unidentified. This specimen consisted of CD4+ T cells sorted from PBMCs, obtained 45 days after the yellow fever booster vaccination. This chain uses TRBV29-1 with TRBJ1-4, with TRBD1 as a possible D gene (6 bases). This clonotype was sampled from a young man who received the YFV17D yellow fever vaccine. CDR3 protein: CSVLATGSNEKLFF. Here the CDR3 DNA reads TGCAGCGTCCTGGCGACAGGATCTAATGAAAAACTGTTTTTT.